This T cell receptor (beta chain) was sequenced during a study of T cell responses to AZD1222 COVID-19 vaccine. Study-wide points: Only 5 to 7 individuals given AZD1222 were seropositive at baseline. The study reported that nearly half of spike-specific TCRs target unmutated variant regions. Clonal diversity was possibly underestimated; the donors were predominantly white British and more often female.

CDR3 length: 14 residues. Germline loops: CDR1 MNHEY, CDR2 SVGAGI. The V gene lost 7 bases and the J gene lost 5 bases, with 18 bases spanning the gap. The data were produced by immunoSEQ multiplex PCR, yet TCRdb's version contains in-frame clones alone and is incomplete. The data show 95,000 to 150,000 clones, around 89% seen once. Comment on this clone: Its antigen is not known.

The sequencing here drew on peripheral blood, taken on day 0 of AZD1222 vaccination. The rearrangement joins TRBV6-5 to TRBJ2-7; TRBD1 might be the D (6 bases). This sequence originates from an adult in good health. The CDR3 bases are TGTGCCAGCAAACTTGGCCAGGGGCGCGACGAGCAGTACTTC. It translates to CASKLGQGRDEQYF.